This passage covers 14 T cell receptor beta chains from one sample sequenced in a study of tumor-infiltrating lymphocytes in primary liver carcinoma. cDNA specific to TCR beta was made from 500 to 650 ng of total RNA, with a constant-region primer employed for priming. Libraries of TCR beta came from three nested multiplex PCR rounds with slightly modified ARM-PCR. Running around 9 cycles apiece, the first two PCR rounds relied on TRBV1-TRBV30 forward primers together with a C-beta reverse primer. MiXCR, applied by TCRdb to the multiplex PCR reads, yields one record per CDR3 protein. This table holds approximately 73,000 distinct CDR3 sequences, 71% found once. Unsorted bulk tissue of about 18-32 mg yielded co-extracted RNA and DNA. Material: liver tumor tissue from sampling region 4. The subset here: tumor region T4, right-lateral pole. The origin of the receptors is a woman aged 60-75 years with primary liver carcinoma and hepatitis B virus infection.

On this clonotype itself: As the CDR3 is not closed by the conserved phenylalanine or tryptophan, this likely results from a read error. The CDR3 spells CVSSHGRNTEAFL. For the CDR3, the DNA is TGTGTCAGCAGTCATGGACGGAACACTGAAGCTTTCCTT. The chain couples TRBV12-3 or TRBV12-4 to TRBJ1-1; D is undetermined. The CDR3 has 13 amino acids.

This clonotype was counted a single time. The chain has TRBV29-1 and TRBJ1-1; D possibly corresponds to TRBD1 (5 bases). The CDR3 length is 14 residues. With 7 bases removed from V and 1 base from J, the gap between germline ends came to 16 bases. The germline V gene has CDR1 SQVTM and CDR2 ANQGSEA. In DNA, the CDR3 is TGCAGCGCTCTTACCGGGGCAGGGAACACTGAAGCTTTCTTT. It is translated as CSALTGAGNTEAFF.

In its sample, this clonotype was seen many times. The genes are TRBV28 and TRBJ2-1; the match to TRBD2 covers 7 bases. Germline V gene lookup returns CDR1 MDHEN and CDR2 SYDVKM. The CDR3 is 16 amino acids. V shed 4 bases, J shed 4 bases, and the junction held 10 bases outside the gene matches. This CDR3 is CASSSLGRETYNEQFF. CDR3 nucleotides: TGTGCCAGCAGTTCCCTAGGGCGGGAGACTTACAATGAGCAGTTCTTC.

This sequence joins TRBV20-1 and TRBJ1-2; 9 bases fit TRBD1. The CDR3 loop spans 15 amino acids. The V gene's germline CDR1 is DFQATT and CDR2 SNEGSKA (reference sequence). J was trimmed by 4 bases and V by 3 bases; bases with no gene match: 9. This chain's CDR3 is CSARSTGGRAYGYTF. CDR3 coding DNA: TGCAGTGCTAGGTCTACAGGGGGCCGTGCCTATGGCTACACCTTC.

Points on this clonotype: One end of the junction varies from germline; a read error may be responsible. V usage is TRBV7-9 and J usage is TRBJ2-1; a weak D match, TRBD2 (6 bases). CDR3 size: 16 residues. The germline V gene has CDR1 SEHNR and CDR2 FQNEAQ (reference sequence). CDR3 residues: CANSLGLAEVYNEQFF. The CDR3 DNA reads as TGTGCCAACAGCTTGGGATTAGCGGAAGTCTACAATGAGCAGTTCTTC.

The CDR3 DNA follows: TGCAGTGCTATAGTAGGGATGAACACCGGGGAGCTGTTTTTT. Translation: CSAIVGMNTGELFF. The chain employs TRBV20-1 and TRBJ2-2, with no clear D. This CDR3 region has 14 residues. V lost 4 bases to trimming and J lost 1 base, with 10 bases between them. Looked up from germline, CDR1 is DFQATT and CDR2 is SNEGSKA (reference sequence).

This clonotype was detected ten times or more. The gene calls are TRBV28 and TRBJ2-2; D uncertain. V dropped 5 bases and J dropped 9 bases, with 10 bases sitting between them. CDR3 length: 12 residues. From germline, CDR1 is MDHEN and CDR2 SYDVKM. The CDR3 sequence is CASSKMSRELFF. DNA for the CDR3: TGTGCCAGCAGTAAGATGAGTCGGGAGCTGTTTTTT. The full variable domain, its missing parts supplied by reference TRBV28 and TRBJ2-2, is DVKVTQSSRYLVKRTGEKVFLECVQDMDHENMFWYRQDPGLGLRLIYFSYDVKMKEKGDIPEGYSVSREKKERFSLILESASTNQTSMYLCASSKMSRELFFGEGSRLTVL.

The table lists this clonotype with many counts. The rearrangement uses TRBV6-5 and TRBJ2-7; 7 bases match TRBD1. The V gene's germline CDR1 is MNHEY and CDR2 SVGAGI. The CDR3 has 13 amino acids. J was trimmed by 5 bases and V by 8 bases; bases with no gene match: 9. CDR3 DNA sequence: TGTGCCAGCCGCGAGGGACAGACAAACGAGCAGTACTTC. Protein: CASREGQTNEQYF.

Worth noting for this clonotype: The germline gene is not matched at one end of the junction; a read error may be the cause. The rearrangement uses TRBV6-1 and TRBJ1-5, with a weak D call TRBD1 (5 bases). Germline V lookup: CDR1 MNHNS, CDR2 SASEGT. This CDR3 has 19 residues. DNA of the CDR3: TGTGACAGCATGGAACTGGGGGGTCGGTATGGTTATAGCAATCAACCCCAGCATTTT. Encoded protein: CDSMELGGRYGYSNQPQHF.

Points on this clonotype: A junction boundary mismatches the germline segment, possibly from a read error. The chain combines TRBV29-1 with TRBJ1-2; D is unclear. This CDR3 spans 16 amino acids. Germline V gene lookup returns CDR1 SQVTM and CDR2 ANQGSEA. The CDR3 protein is CSAEILNLVQDYGYTF. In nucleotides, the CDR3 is TGCAGCGCTGAAATTCTTAACCTAGTTCAAGACTATGGCTACACCTTC.

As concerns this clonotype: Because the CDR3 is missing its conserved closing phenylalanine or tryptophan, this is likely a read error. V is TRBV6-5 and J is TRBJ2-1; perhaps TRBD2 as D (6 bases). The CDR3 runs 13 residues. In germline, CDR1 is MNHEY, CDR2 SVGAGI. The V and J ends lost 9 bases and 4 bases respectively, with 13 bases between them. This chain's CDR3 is CARSRSGYNEQFI. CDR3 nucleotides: TGTGCCAGAAGCCGAAGCGGGTACAATGAGCAGTTCATC.

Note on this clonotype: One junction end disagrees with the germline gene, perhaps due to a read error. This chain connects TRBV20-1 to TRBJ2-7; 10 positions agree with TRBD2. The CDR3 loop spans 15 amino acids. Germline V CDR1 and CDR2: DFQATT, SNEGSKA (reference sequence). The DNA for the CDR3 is TGCAGTGCCAGAGATATTCTAGCGGGAGACTACGAGCAGTACTTC. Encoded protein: CSARDILAGDYEQYF.

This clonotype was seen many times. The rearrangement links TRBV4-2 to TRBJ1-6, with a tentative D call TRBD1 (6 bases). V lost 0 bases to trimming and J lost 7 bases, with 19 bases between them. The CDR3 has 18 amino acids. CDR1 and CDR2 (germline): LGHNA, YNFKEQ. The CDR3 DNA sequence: TGTGCCAGCAGCCAAGAAAGGAACAGGGCGGATCTAAATTCACCCCTCCACTTT. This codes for CASSQERNRADLNSPLHF.

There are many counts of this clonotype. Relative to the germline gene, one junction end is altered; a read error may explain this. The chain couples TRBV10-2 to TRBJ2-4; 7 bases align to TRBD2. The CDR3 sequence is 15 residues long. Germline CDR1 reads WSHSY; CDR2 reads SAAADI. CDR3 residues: CAGRSGRASKNIQYF. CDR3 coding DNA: TGCGCCGGCAGGTCGGGGAGGGCGTCCAAAAACATTCAGTACTTC.